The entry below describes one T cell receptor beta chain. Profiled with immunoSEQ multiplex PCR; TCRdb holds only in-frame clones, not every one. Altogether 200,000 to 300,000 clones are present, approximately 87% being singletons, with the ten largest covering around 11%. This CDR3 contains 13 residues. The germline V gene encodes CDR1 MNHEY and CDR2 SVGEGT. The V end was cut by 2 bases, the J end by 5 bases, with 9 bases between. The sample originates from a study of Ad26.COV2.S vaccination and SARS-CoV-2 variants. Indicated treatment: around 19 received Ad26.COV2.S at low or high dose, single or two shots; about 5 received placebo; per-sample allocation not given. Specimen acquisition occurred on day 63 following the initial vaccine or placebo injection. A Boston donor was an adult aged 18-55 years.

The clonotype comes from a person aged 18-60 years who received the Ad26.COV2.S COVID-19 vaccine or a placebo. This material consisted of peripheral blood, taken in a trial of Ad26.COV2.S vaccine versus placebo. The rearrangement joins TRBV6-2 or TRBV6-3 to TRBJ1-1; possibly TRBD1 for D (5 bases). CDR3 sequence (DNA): TGTGCCAGCAGTTACGGTGGGGGGACTGAAGCTTTCTTT. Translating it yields CASSYGGGTEAFF.